The 22 T cell receptor beta chains presented below share a single source sample, sequenced in a study of cytomegalovirus exposure and HLA in healthy donors. The protocol was immunoSEQ multiplex PCR, while the TCRdb copy is restricted to in-frame clones and leaves out a portion. The sample comprises hundreds of thousands of clones, 87% of which are singletons, and more than 1.5% rests with the top ten. Input material: PBMCs. The receptors originated from a woman aged 18-29 years in good health and CMV-seropositive.

The chain is built from TRBV28 and TRBJ1-2; the D is unclear. V shed 3 bases and J shed 1 base, with 9 bases lying between them. Germline assignment: CDR1 MDHEN and CDR2 SYDVKM. This CDR3 has 14 residues. Written as DNA, the CDR3 is TGTGCCAGCAGTTTGGCCTCTCGTAACTATGGCTACACCTTC. It is translated as CASSLASRNYGYTF.

This clone was found once. The CDR3 DNA sequence: TGTGCCAGTAGCCGGATTCAGGACCCGAGCGGGGAGACCCAGTACTTC. It encodes CASSRIQDPSGETQYF. V is TRBV19 and J is TRBJ2-5; tentatively, D is TRBD2 (6 bases). CDR1 and CDR2 (germline): LNHDA, SQIVND (reference sequence). Trimming removed 6 bases from V and 5 bases from J, with 22 bases in between. The CDR3 has 16 residues.

J is TRBJ2-2 and V is TRBV14, with D unresolved. The V gene lost 5 bases and the J gene lost 4 bases, with 17 bases spanning the gap. CDR1 SGHDN and CDR2 FVKESK come from the germline V gene. There are 16 residues in the CDR3. The CDR3 coding sequence is TGTGCCAGCAGCTACGCAAGTGATCCGAGCACCGGGGAGCTGTTTTTT. It specifies CASSYASDPSTGELFF.

The gene calls are TRBV6-4 and TRBJ2-2; 9 bases map to TRBD1. This CDR3 has 15 residues. Germline CDR1 MRHNA, CDR2 SNTAGT. J gave up 3 bases and V 4 bases, and 3 bases lay outside the gene matches. The CDR3 loop reads CASSVTGGDTGELFF. The CDR3 nucleotides are TGTGCCAGCAGTGTGACAGGGGGAGACACCGGGGAGCTGTTTTTT.

This rearrangement joins TRBV6-6 to TRBJ2-5; TRBD1 agrees at 7 bases. V trimming: 5 bases; J trimming: 4 bases; junction bases outside the gene matches: 10. The CDR3 is 15 residues long. Germline V gene data show CDR1 as MNHNY and CDR2 as SVGAGI (reference sequence). CDR3 coding DNA: TGTGCCAGCAGTGACACAGGGGTTCAAGGAGAGACCCAGTACTTC. It specifies CASSDTGVQGETQYF.

The chain combines TRBV15 with TRBJ2-3; 10 bases match TRBD2. J lost 3 bases, V lost 8 bases, and 5 bases had no gene match. The CDR3 spans 14 residues. Germline values: CDR1 LNHNV, CDR2 YYDKDF (reference sequence). The CDR3: CATQAGGGTDTQYF. The DNA for the CDR3 is TGTGCCACCCAAGCGGGAGGGGGGACAGATACGCAGTATTTT.

The chain links TRBV7-9 to TRBJ1-4, with 7 nucleotides matching TRBD1. CDR3 size: 15 residues. Losses at the gene ends were 3 bases for V and 0 bases for J; bases not matched to a gene: 1. The germline gives CDR1 SEHNR, CDR2 FQNEAQ (reference sequence). Written as DNA, the CDR3 is TGTGCCAGCAGCTTGGGGACAGCAACTAATGAAAAACTGTTTTTT. Its translation is CASSLGTATNEKLFF.

This clone was observed a few times. V usage is TRBV27 and J usage is TRBJ2-7; D gene ambiguous. V lost 3 bases and J lost 4, with 10 bases in between. Germline V gene lookup returns CDR1 MNHEY and CDR2 SMNVEV (reference sequence). This CDR3 spans 13 amino acids. The CDR3 loop reads CASSFRSKYEQYF. As DNA, the CDR3 is TGTGCCAGCAGTTTCCGGTCCAAATACGAGCAGTACTTC.

The chain has TRBV7-2 and TRBJ1-2, with 7 positions matching TRBD1. The CDR3 covers 13 residues. V lost 5 bases and J lost 10; bases outside the gene matches: 10. Per germline, CDR1 SGHTA and CDR2 FQGNSA. CDR3 sequence: CASSPRDRLIYTF. The CDR3 nucleotides are TGTGCCAGCAGCCCGAGGGACAGACTCATCTACACCTTC.

The chain uses TRBV11-1 and TRBJ1-2; D not certain. Germline V gene data show CDR1 as SGHAT and CDR2 as FQDESV (reference sequence). The CDR3 totals 17 residues. V was pared by 5 bases and J by 0 bases, with 19 bases between. The CDR3 sequence is CASSLSSYPYSNYGYTF. CDR3 nucleotides: TGTGCCAGCAGCCTGAGTTCCTATCCCTACTCTAACTATGGCTACACCTTC. Full variable domain (rest looked up from reference TRBV11-1 and TRBJ1-2): EAEVAQSPRYKITEKSQAVAFWCDPISGHATLYWYRQILGQGPELLVQFQDESVVDDSQLPKDRFSAERLKGVDSTLKIQPAELGDSAMYLCASSLSSYPYSNYGYTFGSGTRLTVV.

V is TRBV30 and J is TRBJ2-6; TRBD1 is a possible D gene (6 bases). The CDR3 runs to 14 residues. Germline-derived CDR1 and CDR2 are GTSNPN and SVGIG (reference sequence). V was pared by 4 bases and J by 4 bases, with 11 bases between. The CDR3 is CAWTLGTGANVLTF. The CDR3 DNA reads as TGTGCCTGGACCCTCGGGACAGGGGCCAACGTCCTGACTTTC.

Here the CDR3 DNA reads TGTGCCAGCAGCCCAGGAGGCAGTTCTAATGAAAAACTGTTTTTT. This encodes CASSPGGSSNEKLFF. The chain recombines TRBV9 with TRBJ1-4; D not resolved. From germline, CDR1 is SGDLS and CDR2 YYNGEE. V was shortened by 4 bases and J by 3 bases, with 13 bases between the two germline ends. This CDR3 comprises 15 residues.

The CDR3, as DNA: TGTGCCAGCAGTTTTCTTGGCGGAGGCTATGGCTACACCTTC. This encodes CASSFLGGGYGYTF. This chain joins TRBV28 and TRBJ1-2; no firm D call. V was clipped by 3 bases and J by 4 bases, with 12 bases between them. From germline, CDR1 is MDHEN and CDR2 SYDVKM. This CDR3 comprises 14 residues.

This rearrangement joins TRBV5-1 to TRBJ1-1, with a tentative D call TRBD1 (6 bases). This CDR3 contains 15 residues. Trimming removed 5 bases at V and 1 base at J, with 15 bases between. Germline CDR1 SGHRS, CDR2 YFSETQ. The CDR3 region is CASSPRGGQNTEAFF. The DNA for the CDR3 is TGCGCCAGCAGTCCTCGCGGGGGGCAGAACACTGAAGCTTTCTTT.

The chain links TRBV4-1 to TRBJ1-4; the D gene is possibly TRBD1 (5 bases). This CDR3 is 16 amino acids long. Germline V gene sequence: CDR1 MGHRA, CDR2 YSYEKL. The V and J ends lost 8 bases and 0 bases respectively, with 16 bases between them. CDR3 loop: CASVLGRGATNEKLFF. CDR3 DNA: TGCGCCAGCGTTCTGGGGCGGGGAGCAACTAATGAAAAACTGTTTTTT.

The rearrangement uses TRBV27 and TRBJ2-1, with 9 nucleotides matching TRBD2. CDR1 and CDR2 from the germline V gene are MNHEY and SMNVEV (reference sequence). CDR3 size: 14 residues. The junction had 4 bases not matched to a gene; V was cut back by 6 bases and J by 4 bases. In nucleotides, the CDR3 is TGTGCCAGCAGGCGACTAGCGGAGTACAATGAGCAGTTCTTC. This gives the protein CASRRLAEYNEQFF.

The chain recombines TRBV30 with TRBJ1-1; 7 nucleotides match TRBD1. Germline V gene sequence: CDR1 GTSNPN, CDR2 SVGIG (reference sequence). The CDR3 is 13 residues long. In nucleotides, the CDR3 is TGTGTACAGAGGGACAGTCACCCTCAGGCGGCTTTCTTT. Translated: CVQRDSHPQAAFF.

This chain uses TRBV12-5 with TRBJ2-7; tentative D call: TRBD2 (7 bases). The length of the CDR3 is 13 residues. Per the germline V gene, CDR1 is LGHNT and CDR2 is FRNRAP. V dropped 5 bases and J dropped 9 bases, with 17 bases sitting between them. CDR3 sequence reads: CASGLEGGVGQYF. CDR3 coding DNA: TGTGCTAGTGGTCTGGAAGGGGGGGTTGGGCAGTACTTC.

V and J are TRBV27 and TRBJ1-3, with D possibly TRBD1 on 5 matching bases. In germline, CDR1 is MNHEY, CDR2 SMNVEV (reference sequence). V lost 2 bases to trimming and J lost 5 bases, with 13 bases between them. The CDR3 runs 15 residues. The CDR3 DNA is TGTGCCAGCAGTTTAAGAGGCCAGGGAAGAAACACCATATATTTT. This sequence encodes CASSLRGQGRNTIYF.

The table lists this clone with a count of one. Written as DNA, the CDR3 is TGTGCCAGTAGTCTCGACAGTCAAGAGACCCAGTACTTC. This gives the protein CASSLDSQETQYF. The chain employs TRBV19 and TRBJ2-5; a weak D match, TRBD1 (5 bases). CDR1 and CDR2 from the germline V gene are LNHDA and SQIVND (reference sequence). CDR3 length: 13 amino acids. Trimming cost V 5 bases and J 2 bases, with 9 bases left between them.

The rearrangement uses TRBV7-3 and TRBJ2-3; 11 positions match TRBD2. This CDR3 has 16 amino acids. The germline V gene encodes CDR1 SGHTA and CDR2 FQGTGA. Trimming cost V 5 bases and J 1 base; bases outside gene matches: 5. The CDR3 DNA sequence: TGTGCCAGCAGCATCGTAGCGGGAGGGCGCACAGATACGCAGTATTTT. Its protein product is CASSIVAGGRTDTQYF.

CDR3 protein: CASSLRTGEGPQGQPQHF. The CDR3 region has the DNA TGTGCCAGCAGCTTGAGAACCGGGGAGGGTCCCCAAGGTCAGCCCCAGCATTTT. V gene TRBV5-4 combines with J gene TRBJ1-5; D call uncertain. Germline assignment: CDR1 SGHNT and CDR2 YYREEE (reference sequence). The V gene lost 1 base and the J gene lost 6 bases, with 23 bases spanning the gap. The CDR3 length is 18 residues.